These T cell receptor beta chains were read from a single sample in a study of blood T cells in healthy people across ages. A single record per CDR3 protein comes from TCRdb applying MiXCR to the 5' RACE reads. The sample carries about 730,000 distinct CDR3 sequences, 35% to 45% recorded once. Sequencing was done on a sample of blood. These receptor sequences come from a woman aged 55-69 years in good health. The CDR3 runs from the conserved cysteine through the conserved F or W. D genes are given only for firm matches. Where a row states a size, it is once, few, many or the class of an expanded clone; other rows omit it.

clone_size: .
j_call: TRBJ2-3
d_call: TRBD2
cdr3_length: 18
v_call: TRBV6-1
cdr3_nt: TGTGCCAGCAGTGAAGAAGGGGGGAGCGGGAGGACAGGAGATGCGCAGTATTTT
cdr3_aa: CASSEEGGSGRTGDAQYF

clone_size: .
j_call: TRBJ1-2
d_call: .
cdr3_length: 14
v_call: TRBV12-3/TRBV12-4
cdr3_nt: TGTGCCAGCAGTGTGAATCGGGGATGGCGCGGCTACACCTTC
cdr3_aa: CASSVNRGWRGYTF

clone_size: few
j_call: TRBJ2-4
d_call: TRBD2
cdr3_length: 12
v_call: TRBV12-3/TRBV12-4
cdr3_nt: TGTGCCAGCAGTTTTGGGGGGAGGGAGCAGTACTTC
cdr3_aa: CASSFGGREQYF

clone_size: .
j_call: TRBJ2-7
d_call: .
cdr3_length: 13
v_call: TRBV3-1
cdr3_nt: TGTGCCAGCAGCCCTCCACCGGCCTACGAGCAGTACTTC
cdr3_aa: CASSPPPAYEQYF

clone_size: .
j_call: TRBJ1-4
d_call: .
cdr3_length: 13
v_call: TRBV25-1
cdr3_nt: TGTGCCAGCAGCCGGGACGTCCATGAAAAACTGTTTTTT
cdr3_aa: CASSRDVHEKLFF

clone_size: few
j_call: TRBJ1-2
d_call: TRBD1
cdr3_length: 10
v_call: TRBV20-1
cdr3_nt: TGCAGTGCCTGGACAGGGGGCTACACCTTC
cdr3_aa: CSAWTGGYTF

clone_size: .
j_call: TRBJ1-2
d_call: .
cdr3_length: 13
v_call: TRBV5-1
cdr3_nt: TGCGCCAGCAGCCTGAGGGTGGCCTATGGCTACACCTTC
cdr3_aa: CASSLRVAYGYTF

clone_size: .
j_call: TRBJ2-7
d_call: TRBD2
cdr3_length: 16
v_call: TRBV28
cdr3_nt: TGTGCCAGCTTCAGTAGCGGGAGGGCTCCCTACAATGAGCAGTACTTC
cdr3_aa: CASFSSGRAPYNEQYF

clone_size: .
j_call: TRBJ2-6
d_call: .
cdr3_length: 18
v_call: TRBV7-9
cdr3_nt: TGTGCCAGCAGCTATCCTCGAGACACTAGCTCTGGGGCCAACGTCCTGACTTTC
cdr3_aa: CASSYPRDTSSGANVLTF

clone_size: .
j_call: TRBJ2-1
d_call: .
cdr3_length: 12
v_call: TRBV20-1
cdr3_nt: TGCAGTGCTAGGACGAGGTACAATGAGCAGTTCTTC
cdr3_aa: CSARTRYNEQFF

clone_size: .
j_call: TRBJ2-1
d_call: .
cdr3_length: 14
v_call: TRBV7-9
cdr3_nt: TGTGCCAGCAGCGGACCGGGCCTACCCGGTGAGCAGTTCTTC
cdr3_aa: CASSGPGLPGEQFF

clone_size: .
j_call: TRBJ2-1
d_call: .
cdr3_length: 12
v_call: TRBV29-1
cdr3_nt: TGCAGCGCCGAAGGGGTAGGCAATGAGCAGTTCTTC
cdr3_aa: CSAEGVGNEQFF

clone_size: .
j_call: TRBJ1-5
d_call: TRBD1
cdr3_length: 16
v_call: TRBV20-1
cdr3_nt: TGCGGTGCTAGTATGCCCCTTGGGACAGGCGGTCAGCCCCAGCATTTT
cdr3_aa: CGASMPLGTGGQPQHF

clone_size: .
j_call: TRBJ2-5
d_call: TRBD2
cdr3_length: 15
v_call: TRBV4-2
cdr3_nt: TGTGCCAGCAGCCAAGATAGCGGGGTCAAAGAGACCCAGTACTTC
cdr3_aa: CASSQDSGVKETQYF

clone_size: .
j_call: TRBJ2-5
d_call: .
cdr3_length: 12
v_call: TRBV3-1
cdr3_nt: TGTGCCAGCAGATGGCAGCAAGAGACCCAGTACTTC
cdr3_aa: CASRWQQETQYF

clone_size: .
j_call: TRBJ1-1
d_call: .
cdr3_length: 12
v_call: TRBV20-1
cdr3_nt: TGCAGTGCAAGGACAGCGGACACTGAAGCTTTCTTT
cdr3_aa: CSARTADTEAFF

clone_size: .
j_call: TRBJ2-1
d_call: TRBD2
cdr3_length: 13
v_call: TRBV6-5
cdr3_nt: TGTGCCAGCAAGGGGGGACTAGGCGATGAGCAGTTCTTC
cdr3_aa: CASKGGLGDEQFF

clone_size: .
j_call: TRBJ2-3
d_call: .
cdr3_length: 16
v_call: TRBV6-5
cdr3_nt: TGTGCCAGCAGAGACCCACGGGACACACGGTCGGATACGCAGTATTTT
cdr3_aa: CASRDPRDTRSDTQYF

clone_size: .
j_call: TRBJ2-3
d_call: TRBD2
cdr3_length: 18
v_call: TRBV7-6
cdr3_nt: TGTGCCAGCAGCCCCCTAGCGGGGGGGCCGGGTCGGACAGATGCGCAGTATTTT
cdr3_aa: CASSPLAGGPGRTDAQYF

clone_size: few
j_call: TRBJ1-1
d_call: .
cdr3_length: 13
v_call: TRBV29-1
cdr3_nt: TGCAGCGTTGAAGCAACGGGGTACACTGAAGCTTTCTTT
cdr3_aa: CSVEATGYTEAFF

clone_size: once
j_call: TRBJ2-1
d_call: .
cdr3_length: 15
v_call: TRBV6-5
cdr3_nt: TGTGCCAGCAGTCCCTATGGGGGGTACAAATACGAGCAGTTCTTC
cdr3_aa: CASSPYGGYKYEQFF

clone_size: few
j_call: TRBJ2-3
d_call: .
cdr3_length: 14
v_call: TRBV29-1
cdr3_nt: TGCAGCGTTGACGGGGGGCGCGACACAGATACGCAGTATTTT
cdr3_aa: CSVDGGRDTDTQYF

clone_size: few
j_call: TRBJ2-4
d_call: .
cdr3_length: 17
v_call: TRBV12-3/TRBV12-4
cdr3_nt: TGTGCCAGCAGTTTTTCCGGGGGCGGCCTAGCCAAAAACATTCAGTACTTC
cdr3_aa: CASSFSGGGLAKNIQYF

clone_size: .
j_call: TRBJ1-2
d_call: .
cdr3_length: 13
v_call: TRBV6-2/TRBV6-3
cdr3_nt: TGTGCCAGCAGCGGCGTGGCGGGGGACGGCTACACCTTC
cdr3_aa: CASSGVAGDGYTF

clone_size: .
j_call: TRBJ2-1
d_call: .
cdr3_length: 14
v_call: TRBV2
cdr3_nt: TGTGCCAGTCAGACCCAGCGTACCTACAATGAGCAGTTCTTC
cdr3_aa: CASQTQRTYNEQFF

clone_size: once
j_call: TRBJ2-5
d_call: .
cdr3_length: 16
v_call: TRBV29-1
cdr3_nt: TGCAGCACAGCAAGGGGGCTAGCGGAGGGCGGGGAGACCCAGTACTTC
cdr3_aa: CSTARGLAEGGETQYF

clone_size: few
j_call: TRBJ2-5
d_call: .
cdr3_length: 13
v_call: TRBV13
cdr3_nt: TGTGCCAGCAGCTCAGGGGATCAAGAGACCCAGTACTTC
cdr3_aa: CASSSGDQETQYF

clone_size: few
j_call: TRBJ2-7
d_call: .
cdr3_length: 16
v_call: TRBV13
cdr3_nt: TGTGCCAGCAGCCCCCCCGGGACATTGAACCCCTACGAGCAGTACTTC
cdr3_aa: CASSPPGTLNPYEQYF

clone_size: few
j_call: TRBJ2-4
d_call: .
cdr3_length: 15
v_call: TRBV7-9
cdr3_nt: TGTGCCAGCAGCAAGACTAGTGCGGCCAAAAACATTCAGTACTTC
cdr3_aa: CASSKTSAAKNIQYF

clone_size: few
j_call: TRBJ2-5
d_call: .
cdr3_length: 16
v_call: TRBV7-7
cdr3_nt: TGTGCCAGCAGCTTAGCCCCCCCAGGCGGGTCGGAGACCCAGTACTTC
cdr3_aa: CASSLAPPGGSETQYF

clone_size: .
j_call: TRBJ2-7
d_call: TRBD2
cdr3_length: 16
v_call: TRBV7-6
cdr3_nt: TGTGCCAGCAGCTTAGAGGGACTAGACAGCTCCTACGAGCAGTACTTC
cdr3_aa: CASSLEGLDSSYEQYF

clone_size: few
j_call: TRBJ2-1
d_call: TRBD2
cdr3_length: 19
v_call: TRBV28
cdr3_nt: TGTGCCAGCAGCCCCCCAAGGTGGGCTAGCGGGTCCTCCATGAATGAGCAGTTCTTC
cdr3_aa: CASSPPRWASGSSMNEQFF

clone_size: .
j_call: TRBJ2-7
d_call: TRBD1
cdr3_length: 13
v_call: TRBV20-1
cdr3_nt: TGCAGTGCTTACAGGGGGCGTATCTACGAGCAGTACTTC
cdr3_aa: CSAYRGRIYEQYF

clone_size: few
j_call: TRBJ2-5
d_call: TRBD2
cdr3_length: 14
v_call: TRBV4-1
cdr3_nt: TGCGCCAGCAGCCCACTAGCGGGGGAAGAGACCCAGTACTTC
cdr3_aa: CASSPLAGEETQYF

clone_size: many
j_call: TRBJ2-1
d_call: TRBD2
cdr3_length: 13
v_call: TRBV29-1
cdr3_nt: TGCAGCGATAGGACTAGCGGGAGGGATGAGCAGTTCTTC
cdr3_aa: CSDRTSGRDEQFF

clone_size: .
j_call: TRBJ2-6
d_call: .
cdr3_length: 20
v_call: TRBV21-1
cdr3_nt: TGTGCCAGCAGCATGGATAGGAACGGGAACACCCTAGCTGGGGCCAACGTCCTGACTTTC
cdr3_aa: CASSMDRNGNTLAGANVLTF

clone_size: .
j_call: TRBJ2-3
d_call: .
cdr3_length: 16
v_call: TRBV19
cdr3_nt: TGTGCCAGTAGTCCCCTGAGGGACTCGAACACAGATACGCAGTATTTT
cdr3_aa: CASSPLRDSNTDTQYF

clone_size: .
j_call: TRBJ2-3
d_call: .
cdr3_length: 14
v_call: TRBV7-9
cdr3_nt: TGTGCCAGCAGCCCCCTTTCATTGAGACATACGCAGTATTTT
cdr3_aa: CASSPLSLRHTQYF

clone_size: few
j_call: TRBJ1-6
d_call: .
cdr3_length: 12
v_call: TRBV12-3/TRBV12-4
cdr3_nt: TGTGCCAGCAGTATACAGTCATCACCCCTCCACTTT
cdr3_aa: CASSIQSSPLHF

clone_size: few
j_call: TRBJ2-1
d_call: .
cdr3_length: 16
v_call: TRBV20-1
cdr3_nt: TGCAGTGCTCCAAACCTAAAAGACAGCGCCTACAATGAGCAGTTCTTC
cdr3_aa: CSAPNLKDSAYNEQFF

clone_size: .
j_call: TRBJ2-5
d_call: TRBD1
cdr3_length: 16
v_call: TRBV20-1
cdr3_nt: TGCAGTGCTAGAGATCCCCGTGGACAGGCTTGGGAGACCCAGTACTTC
cdr3_aa: CSARDPRGQAWETQYF

clone_size: few
j_call: TRBJ2-5
d_call: TRBD1
cdr3_length: 15
v_call: TRBV7-8
cdr3_nt: TGTGCCAGCAGCTCCCGGGACAGGGAAGGAGAGACCCAGTACTTC
cdr3_aa: CASSSRDREGETQYF

clone_size: .
j_call: TRBJ2-7
d_call: TRBD2
cdr3_length: 18
v_call: TRBV7-2
cdr3_nt: TGTGCCAGCAGCTTACGGACTAGCGGGGGGCCGGGGTCATACGAGCAGTACTTC
cdr3_aa: CASSLRTSGGPGSYEQYF

clone_size: .
j_call: TRBJ2-7
d_call: .
cdr3_length: 12
v_call: TRBV28
cdr3_nt: TGTGCCAGCAGCATCCGGACAGAAGAGGAGTACTTC
cdr3_aa: CASSIRTEEEYF

clone_size: few
j_call: TRBJ2-1
d_call: .
cdr3_length: 13
v_call: TRBV11-2
cdr3_nt: TGTGCCAGCAACCTGGGGGGCTACAATGAGCAGTTCTTC
cdr3_aa: CASNLGGYNEQFF

clone_size: .
j_call: TRBJ2-6
d_call: .
cdr3_length: 22
v_call: TRBV11-1
cdr3_nt: TGTGCCAGCAGCTTAGCCATTGGGGCAACGGGACGGACAGTCTCTGGGGCCAACGTCCTGACTTTC
cdr3_aa: CASSLAIGATGRTVSGANVLTF

clone_size: .
j_call: TRBJ2-1
d_call: .
cdr3_length: 14
v_call: TRBV19
cdr3_nt: TGTGCCAGTAGTGGGGGTCACCGGGACAATGAGCAGTTCTTC
cdr3_aa: CASSGGHRDNEQFF

clone_size: few
j_call: TRBJ2-2
d_call: TRBD2
cdr3_length: 16
v_call: TRBV3-1
cdr3_nt: TGTGCCAGCAGCCGAGGTAGCGGGACCGACACCGGGGAGCTGTTTTTT
cdr3_aa: CASSRGSGTDTGELFF

clone_size: .
j_call: TRBJ2-3
d_call: TRBD2
cdr3_length: 16
v_call: TRBV7-3
cdr3_nt: TGTGCCAGCAGCGGGACTAGCGGGGGGATCACAGATACGCAGTATTTT
cdr3_aa: CASSGTSGGITDTQYF

clone_size: .
j_call: TRBJ2-5
d_call: .
cdr3_length: 14
v_call: TRBV4-1
cdr3_nt: TGCGCCAGCAGCCAAGACTGGATCCAAGAGACCCAGTACTTC
cdr3_aa: CASSQDWIQETQYF

clone_size: few
j_call: TRBJ2-5
d_call: TRBD1
cdr3_length: 14
v_call: TRBV7-2
cdr3_nt: TGTGCCAGCACCCGGGACAGGGGGTTTGAGACCCAGTACTTC
cdr3_aa: CASTRDRGFETQYF

clone_size: many
j_call: TRBJ2-1
d_call: TRBD2
cdr3_length: 15
v_call: TRBV5-1
cdr3_nt: TGCGCCAGCAGCTTCCTAGCGGGGGTCAGGGATGAGCAGTTCTTC
cdr3_aa: CASSFLAGVRDEQFF

clone_size: few
j_call: TRBJ1-2
d_call: .
cdr3_length: 13
v_call: TRBV14
cdr3_nt: TGTGCCAGCAGCCAAGTTTCTCTCTATGGCTACACCTTC
cdr3_aa: CASSQVSLYGYTF

clone_size: .
j_call: TRBJ2-1
d_call: TRBD2
cdr3_length: 18
v_call: TRBV12-3/TRBV12-4
cdr3_nt: TGTGCCAGCAGCACCGGGACTAGCGGGGCTCTCTCCTACAATGAGCAGTTCTTC
cdr3_aa: CASSTGTSGALSYNEQFF